This T cell receptor beta chain comes out of a study of T and B cells in COVID-19 patients. Overall study: Peripheral blood came from COVID-19 patients with active infection or after recovery. Recovered patients mostly had mild to moderate COVID-19 managed as outpatients.

Blood genomic DNA input for TRB amplification was about 240-550 ng. BIOMED2 TRB-A/B primer pools were used in multiplex TRB PCR. TCRdb re-derived calls from the multiplex PCR reads in MiXCR, one entry per CDR3 protein. The table has about 3,200 distinct CDR3 sequences, 20% to 30% seen once. The ends lost 10 bases at V and 4 bases at J; junction bases unmatched: 9. The length of the CDR3 is 13 residues. Germline V gene data show CDR1 as SGHDN and CDR2 as FVKESK. The specimen was blood. The chain uses TRBV14 and TRBJ1-2, with 7 positions matching TRBD1. This TCR was sampled from a human donor with active COVID-19. This chain's CDR3 is CAIRRQGAYGYTF. The CDR3, as DNA: TGTGCCATCAGGAGACAGGGAGCCTATGGCTACACCTTC.